The rows below give T cell receptor beta chains drawn from one sample of a study of T cells in Graves' hyperthyroidism and ophthalmopathy. TCRdb processed the multiplex PCR reads anew with MiXCR; each CDR3 protein has one entry. The top ten hold 30% of the sample, which has some 250,000 distinct CDR3 sequences, roughly 15% seen once. Sequenced material: blood. The origin of the receptors is a woman aged 50 to 60 with Graves' hyperthyroidism that later progressed to Graves' ophthalmopathy. Each CDR3 is given with its conserved first and last residue. Each record gives: V gene, D gene, clone size, J gene, CDR3 protein, CDR3 DNA. D genes are given only for firm matches. Clone size is shown for a subset of rows, as once, few, many or a class of expanded clone.

v_call: TRBV2
d_call: -
clone_size: many
j_call: TRBJ2-2
cdr3_aa: CASRENTGELFF
cdr3_nt: TGTGCCAGCAGGGAGAACACCGGGGAGCTGTTTTTT

v_call: TRBV2
d_call: TRBD1
clone_size: many
j_call: TRBJ1-4
cdr3_aa: CASVRTQGAFSNEKLFF
cdr3_nt: TGTGCCAGCGTGCGGACCCAGGGGGCGTTCAGCAATGAAAAACTGTTTTTT

v_call: TRBV5-1
d_call: -
clone_size: many
j_call: TRBJ2-1
cdr3_aa: CASSLVSTGEGEQFF
cdr3_nt: TGCGCCAGCAGCTTGGTATCTACCGGAGAGGGTGAGCAGTTCTTC

v_call: TRBV28
d_call: -
clone_size: many
j_call: TRBJ1-1
cdr3_aa: CASSLGPRAAFF
cdr3_nt: TGTGCCAGCAGTCTCGGCCCCAGGGCAGCTTTCTTT

v_call: TRBV18
d_call: -
clone_size: many
j_call: TRBJ2-3
cdr3_aa: CASSPPSRPSADTQYF
cdr3_nt: TGTGCCAGCTCACCACCATCTCGACCCAGCGCAGATACGCAGTATTTT

v_call: TRBV6-1
d_call: -
clone_size: many
j_call: TRBJ1-4
cdr3_aa: CASSEPPSGAPPEKLFF
cdr3_nt: TGTGCCAGCAGTGAGCCGCCGTCGGGGGCTCCCCCTGAAAAACTGTTTTTT

v_call: TRBV7-3
d_call: -
clone_size: many
j_call: TRBJ2-5
cdr3_aa: CASSRMGLQETQYF
cdr3_nt: TGTGCCAGCAGCCGAATGGGACTCCAAGAGACCCAGTACTTC

v_call: TRBV7-6
d_call: -
clone_size: -
j_call: TRBJ2-4
cdr3_aa: CASSLSPSASGDIQYF
cdr3_nt: TGTGCCAGCAGCTTGTCTCCAAGCGCTTCGGGGGACATTCAGTACTTC

v_call: TRBV20-1
d_call: TRBD2
clone_size: many
j_call: TRBJ2-1
cdr3_aa: CSAEGLASNEQFF
cdr3_nt: TGCAGTGCGGAGGGACTAGCGAGTAATGAGCAGTTCTTC

v_call: TRBV20-1
d_call: -
clone_size: many
j_call: TRBJ2-1
cdr3_aa: CSAKAGINEQFF
cdr3_nt: TGCAGTGCTAAGGCGGGCATCAATGAGCAGTTCTTC

v_call: TRBV20-1
d_call: TRBD2
clone_size: many
j_call: TRBJ2-7
cdr3_aa: CSAASVVAGRSYEQYF
cdr3_nt: TGCAGTGCTGCCTCGGTGGTAGCGGGCCGCTCCTACGAGCAGTACTTC

v_call: TRBV2
d_call: -
clone_size: many
j_call: TRBJ1-2
cdr3_aa: CASSEQRAFGGYTF
cdr3_nt: TGTGCCAGCAGTGAACAGCGGGCTTTCGGTGGCTACACCTTC

v_call: TRBV5-6
d_call: -
clone_size: few
j_call: TRBJ2-4
cdr3_aa: CASSLAQGIEAVAKNIQYF
cdr3_nt: TGTGCCAGCAGCTTGGCCCAGGGTATTGAGGCAGTAGCCAAAAACATTCAGTACTTC

v_call: TRBV6-1
d_call: -
clone_size: many
j_call: TRBJ2-7
cdr3_aa: CASRVDPPGSYEQYF
cdr3_nt: TGTGCCAGCAGGGTAGACCCCCCAGGGAGCTACGAGCAGTACTTC

v_call: TRBV20-1
d_call: TRBD1
clone_size: -
j_call: TRBJ1-5
cdr3_aa: CAGQWSNQPQHF
cdr3_nt: TGTGCGGGACAGTGGAGCAATCAGCCCCAGCATTTT

v_call: TRBV14
d_call: -
clone_size: -
j_call: TRBJ2-1
cdr3_aa: CASSQDRGSHYNEQFF
cdr3_nt: TGTGCCAGCAGCCAAGATAGGGGGAGCCACTACAATGAGCAGTTCTTC

v_call: TRBV5-1
d_call: -
clone_size: -
j_call: TRBJ1-4
cdr3_aa: CASSLGVAGAGEKLFF
cdr3_nt: TGCGCCAGCAGCTTGGGAGTGGCGGGGGCGGGTGAAAAACTGTTTTTT

v_call: TRBV9
d_call: -
clone_size: -
j_call: TRBJ1-1
cdr3_aa: CASSGGIPLNTEAFF
cdr3_nt: TGTGCCAGCAGCGGAGGGATACCGTTGAACACTGAAGCTTTCTTT

v_call: TRBV2
d_call: TRBD1
clone_size: many
j_call: TRBJ1-2
cdr3_aa: CASSEARQGVYGYTF
cdr3_nt: TGTGCCAGCAGTGAAGCAAGACAGGGGGTCTATGGCTACACCTTC

v_call: TRBV18
d_call: -
clone_size: many
j_call: TRBJ2-7
cdr3_aa: CASSPLPSPREQYF
cdr3_nt: TGTGCCAGCTCACCTTTGCCTTCCCCACGGGAGCAGTACTTC

v_call: TRBV6-1
d_call: -
clone_size: -
j_call: TRBJ2-7
cdr3_aa: CASGGAREQYF
cdr3_nt: TGTGCCAGCGGGGGGGCACGGGAGCAGTACTTC

v_call: TRBV7-3
d_call: TRBD2
clone_size: many
j_call: TRBJ2-7
cdr3_aa: CASSLDTLAGSEQYF
cdr3_nt: TGTGCCAGCAGCTTAGACACACTAGCGGGCAGCGAGCAGTACTTC

v_call: TRBV5-1
d_call: TRBD1
clone_size: few
j_call: TRBJ2-2
cdr3_aa: CASGAFGTGASGELFF
cdr3_nt: TGCGCCAGCGGGGCCTTCGGGACAGGAGCGTCCGGGGAGCTGTTTTTT

v_call: TRBV5-1
d_call: TRBD2
clone_size: many
j_call: TRBJ2-1
cdr3_aa: CASSIPLAGGPNNEQFF
cdr3_nt: TGCGCCAGCAGCATACCCCTAGCGGGAGGGCCCAACAATGAGCAGTTCTTC

v_call: TRBV13
d_call: -
clone_size: -
j_call: TRBJ2-7
cdr3_aa: CASSTENSYEQYF
cdr3_nt: TGTGCCAGCAGCACGGAGAATTCCTACGAGCAGTACTTC

v_call: TRBV7-2
d_call: -
clone_size: -
j_call: TRBJ2-1
cdr3_aa: CASRLGGGNYNEQFF
cdr3_nt: TGTGCCAGCAGATTAGGGGGGGGAAATTACAATGAGCAGTTCTTC

v_call: TRBV2
d_call: -
clone_size: few
j_call: TRBJ2-4
cdr3_aa: CASSYHYLAKNIQYF
cdr3_nt: TGTGCCAGCAGTTATCACTACTTAGCCAAAAACATTCAGTACTTC

v_call: TRBV18
d_call: -
clone_size: -
j_call: TRBJ1-1
cdr3_aa: CASSAMTGANTEAFF
cdr3_nt: TGTGCCAGCTCAGCAATGACAGGAGCGAACACTGAAGCTTTCTTT

v_call: TRBV27
d_call: TRBD2
clone_size: -
j_call: TRBJ2-2
cdr3_aa: CASRMPRLAGNTGELFF
cdr3_nt: TGTGCCAGCAGGATGCCTAGACTAGCGGGGAACACCGGGGAGCTGTTTTTT

v_call: TRBV2
d_call: -
clone_size: few
j_call: TRBJ1-2
cdr3_aa: CVSQDPGRPGYTF
cdr3_nt: TGTGTCAGCCAGGACCCCGGACGTCCTGGCTACACCTTC

v_call: TRBV6-2/TRBV6-3
d_call: TRBD1
clone_size: many
j_call: TRBJ2-1
cdr3_aa: CASSYETGKIYNEQFF
cdr3_nt: TGTGCCAGCAGTTACGAGACAGGGAAAATATACAATGAGCAGTTCTTC

v_call: TRBV7-2
d_call: -
clone_size: -
j_call: TRBJ1-5
cdr3_aa: CASSLSASGGNQPQHF
cdr3_nt: TGTGCCAGCAGCTTATCCGCCTCAGGGGGCAATCAGCCCCAGCATTTT

v_call: TRBV15
d_call: -
clone_size: -
j_call: TRBJ2-1
cdr3_aa: CATSRDKGGNEQFF
cdr3_nt: TGTGCCACCAGCAGAGATAAAGGGGGCAATGAGCAGTTCTTC

v_call: TRBV12-5
d_call: -
clone_size: few
j_call: TRBJ1-2
cdr3_aa: CASGTGRLPWGYTF
cdr3_nt: TGTGCTAGTGGTACGGGACGGTTACCTTGGGGCTACACCTTC

v_call: TRBV9
d_call: TRBD1
clone_size: -
j_call: TRBJ1-4
cdr3_aa: CASSVEDRGTNEKLFF
cdr3_nt: TGTGCCAGCAGCGTAGAGGACAGGGGGACTAATGAAAAACTGTTTTTT

v_call: TRBV9
d_call: TRBD2
clone_size: many
j_call: TRBJ2-5
cdr3_aa: CASSVSSGRGETQYF
cdr3_nt: TGTGCCAGCAGCGTCTCTAGCGGGAGAGGAGAGACCCAGTACTTC

v_call: TRBV14
d_call: TRBD2
clone_size: few
j_call: TRBJ2-7
cdr3_aa: CASSQDLLAGLGEQYF
cdr3_nt: TGTGCCAGCAGCCAAGATCTGCTAGCGGGATTGGGCGAGCAGTACTTC

v_call: TRBV6-8
d_call: TRBD1
clone_size: -
j_call: TRBJ1-3
cdr3_aa: CASSSLDRGIPGNTIYF
cdr3_nt: TGTGCCAGCAGTTCTTTGGACAGGGGGATCCCTGGAAACACCATATATTTT

v_call: TRBV10-1
d_call: TRBD2
clone_size: -
j_call: TRBJ2-1
cdr3_aa: CASSESGLAGGLNEQFF
cdr3_nt: TGCGCCAGCAGTGAGTCGGGACTAGCGGGAGGATTAAATGAGCAGTTCTTC

v_call: TRBV7-3
d_call: TRBD2
clone_size: many
j_call: TRBJ2-1
cdr3_aa: CASSSAGDYNEQFF
cdr3_nt: TGTGCCAGCAGCTCGGCGGGGGACTACAATGAGCAGTTCTTC

v_call: TRBV25-1
d_call: -
clone_size: -
j_call: TRBJ1-6
cdr3_aa: CASKTAYSPLHF
cdr3_nt: TGTGCCAGCAAGACAGCTTATTCACCCCTCCACTTT

v_call: TRBV14
d_call: TRBD2
clone_size: many
j_call: TRBJ2-1
cdr3_aa: CASSQDLGVAGGRHEQFF
cdr3_nt: TGTGCCAGCAGCCAAGATCTAGGGGTAGCGGGAGGGAGGCATGAGCAGTTCTTC

v_call: TRBV12-3/TRBV12-4
d_call: -
clone_size: many
j_call: TRBJ2-5
cdr3_aa: CASSLEGRGGETQYF
cdr3_nt: TGTGCCAGCAGTTTAGAAGGCAGGGGAGGAGAGACCCAGTACTTC

v_call: TRBV27
d_call: TRBD2
clone_size: many
j_call: TRBJ2-4
cdr3_aa: CASSLSAGLAGFKLAKNIQYF
cdr3_nt: TGTGCCAGCAGTTTATCTGCGGGACTAGCGGGCTTCAAGCTAGCCAAAAACATTCAGTACTTC

v_call: TRBV10-3
d_call: -
clone_size: many
j_call: TRBJ2-2
cdr3_aa: CAIGGHPNTGELFF
cdr3_nt: TGTGCCATCGGCGGTCACCCGAACACCGGGGAGCTGTTTTTT

v_call: TRBV18
d_call: TRBD1
clone_size: many
j_call: TRBJ2-7
cdr3_aa: CASSPPGQTPNEQYF
cdr3_nt: TGTGCCAGCTCACCTCCGGGACAGACCCCTAACGAGCAGTACTTC

v_call: TRBV30
d_call: -
clone_size: many
j_call: TRBJ1-6
cdr3_aa: CAWSVAADSPLHF
cdr3_nt: TGTGCCTGGAGTGTAGCGGCGGATTCACCCCTCCACTTT

v_call: TRBV2
d_call: TRBD2
clone_size: medium-sized
j_call: TRBJ2-3
cdr3_aa: CASSENPGLADTQYF
cdr3_nt: TGTGCCAGCAGTGAAAATCCGGGACTAGCAGATACGCAGTATTTT

v_call: TRBV29-1
d_call: -
clone_size: many
j_call: TRBJ2-2
cdr3_aa: CSVLRGIGELFF
cdr3_nt: TGCAGCGTTCTCAGGGGAATCGGGGAGCTGTTTTTT

v_call: TRBV6-1
d_call: TRBD2
clone_size: many
j_call: TRBJ2-5
cdr3_aa: CASSMIAGEPQETQYF
cdr3_nt: TGTGCCAGCAGCATGATAGCGGGAGAACCCCAAGAGACCCAGTACTTC